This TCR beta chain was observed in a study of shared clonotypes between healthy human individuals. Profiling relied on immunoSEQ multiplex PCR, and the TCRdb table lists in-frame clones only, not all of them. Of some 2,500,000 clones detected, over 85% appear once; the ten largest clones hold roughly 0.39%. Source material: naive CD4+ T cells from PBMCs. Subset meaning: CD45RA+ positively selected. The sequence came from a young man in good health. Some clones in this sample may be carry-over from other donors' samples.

The CDR3 loop is CASSPRRGGSVGYGYTF. In DNA, the CDR3 is TGTGCCAGCAGCCCCCGGAGGGGAGGGAGTGTGGGGTATGGCTACACCTTC. V and J are TRBV5-4 and TRBJ1-2; weak D call: TRBD1 (5 bases). The V gene lost 4 bases and the J gene lost 5 bases, with 24 bases spanning the gap. This CDR3 spans 17 amino acids. CDR1 SGHNT and CDR2 YYREEE come from the germline V gene (reference sequence).